This TCR beta chain was obtained from a study of T cells in Graves' hyperthyroidism and ophthalmopathy. RNA transcripts yielded amplified TCR beta CDR3 regions. In the first-round RT-PCR of the TCR CDR3, the HTBI primer set was used. MiXCR, applied by TCRdb to the multiplex PCR reads, yields one record per CDR3 protein. The sample lists about 420,000 distinct CDR3 sequences; roughly 15% were seen once. Per germline, CDR1 DFQATT and CDR2 SNEGSKA (reference sequence). Trimming at V came to 5 bases and at J to 2 bases, leaving 6 bases not matched to a gene. This CDR3 contains 15 residues. The study enrolled patients aged 18 to 65 with newly diagnosed hyperthyroidism of under 2 months' duration. It was uncontrolled infection, other autoimmune disease, pregnancy or lactation that excluded patients. This clonotype showed up many times. Its specificity is not known. Findings of the study overall: Blood also showed most of the thyroid clonotypes that were expanded above 0.001.

The chain combines TRBV20-1 with TRBJ2-1; 10 bases align to TRBD2. Sequences were obtained from blood. This sequence originates from a woman aged 18-29 years with Graves' hyperthyroidism. CDR3 sequence: CSAGETSGPYNEQFF. CDR3 nucleotide sequence: TGCAGTGCTGGGGAGACTAGCGGGCCCTACAATGAGCAGTTCTTC.